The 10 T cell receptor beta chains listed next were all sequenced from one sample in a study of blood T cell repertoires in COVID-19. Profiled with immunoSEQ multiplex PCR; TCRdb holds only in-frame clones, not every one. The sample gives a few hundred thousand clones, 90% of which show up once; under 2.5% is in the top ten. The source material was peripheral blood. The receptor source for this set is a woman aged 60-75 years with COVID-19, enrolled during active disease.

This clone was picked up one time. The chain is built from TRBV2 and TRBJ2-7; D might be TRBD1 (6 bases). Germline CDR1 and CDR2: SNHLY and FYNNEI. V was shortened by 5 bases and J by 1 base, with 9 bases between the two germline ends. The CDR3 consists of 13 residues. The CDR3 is CASSFDRSYEQYF. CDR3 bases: TGTGCCAGCAGTTTCGACAGGTCCTACGAGCAGTACTTC.

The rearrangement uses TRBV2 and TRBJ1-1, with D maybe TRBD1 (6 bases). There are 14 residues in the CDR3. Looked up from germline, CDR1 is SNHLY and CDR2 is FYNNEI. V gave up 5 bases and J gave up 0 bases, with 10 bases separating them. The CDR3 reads CASSRTAMNTEAFF. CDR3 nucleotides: TGTGCCAGCAGTCGGACAGCGATGAACACTGAAGCTTTCTTT.

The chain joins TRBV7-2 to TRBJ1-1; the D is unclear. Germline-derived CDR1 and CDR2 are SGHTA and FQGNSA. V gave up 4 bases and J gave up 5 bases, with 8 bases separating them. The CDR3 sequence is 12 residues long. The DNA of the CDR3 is TGTGCCAGCAGCTCGGGAGGGACTGAAGCTTTCTTT. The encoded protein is CASSSGGTEAFF.

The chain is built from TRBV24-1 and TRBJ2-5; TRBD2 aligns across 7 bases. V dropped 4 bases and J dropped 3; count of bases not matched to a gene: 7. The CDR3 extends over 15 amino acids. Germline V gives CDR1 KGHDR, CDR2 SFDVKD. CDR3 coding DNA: TGTGCCACCAGTGACGGAGGGCTAGCGGAAGAGACCCAGTACTTC. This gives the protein CATSDGGLAEETQYF.

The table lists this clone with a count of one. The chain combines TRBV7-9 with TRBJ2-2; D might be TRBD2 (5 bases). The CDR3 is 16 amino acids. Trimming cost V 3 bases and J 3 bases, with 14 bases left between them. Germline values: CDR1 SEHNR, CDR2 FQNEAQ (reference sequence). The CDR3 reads CASSLRERLDTGELFF. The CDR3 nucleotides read TGTGCCAGCAGCTTGAGGGAAAGGCTTGACACCGGGGAGCTGTTTTTT.

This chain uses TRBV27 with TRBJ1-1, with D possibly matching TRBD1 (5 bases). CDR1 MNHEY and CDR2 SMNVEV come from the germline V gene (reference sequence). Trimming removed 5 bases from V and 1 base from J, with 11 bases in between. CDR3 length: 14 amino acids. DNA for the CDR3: TGTGCCAGCAGTCCACTCAGGGAGAACACTGAAGCTTTCTTT. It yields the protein CASSPLRENTEAFF.

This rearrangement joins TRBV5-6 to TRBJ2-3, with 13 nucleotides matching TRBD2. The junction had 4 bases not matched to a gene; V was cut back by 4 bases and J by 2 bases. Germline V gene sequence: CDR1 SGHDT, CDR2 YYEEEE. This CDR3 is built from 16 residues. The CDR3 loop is CASSVGLAGFTDTQYF. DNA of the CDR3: TGTGCCAGCAGCGTGGGACTAGCGGGGTTCACAGATACGCAGTATTTT.

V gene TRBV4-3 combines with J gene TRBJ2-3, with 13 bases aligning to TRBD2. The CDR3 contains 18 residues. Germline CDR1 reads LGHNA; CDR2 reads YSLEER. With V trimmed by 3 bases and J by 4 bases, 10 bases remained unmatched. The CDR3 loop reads CASSQAEKGTSGADTQYF. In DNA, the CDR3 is TGCGCCAGCAGCCAGGCTGAGAAGGGGACTAGCGGGGCAGATACGCAGTATTTT.

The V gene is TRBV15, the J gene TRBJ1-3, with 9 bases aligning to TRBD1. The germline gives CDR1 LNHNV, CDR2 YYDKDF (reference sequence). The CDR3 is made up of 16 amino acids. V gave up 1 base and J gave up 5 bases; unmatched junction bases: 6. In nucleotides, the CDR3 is TGTGCCACCAGCAGAGGAGGACAGGGGACACGAAACACCATATATTTT. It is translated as CATSRGGQGTRNTIYF.

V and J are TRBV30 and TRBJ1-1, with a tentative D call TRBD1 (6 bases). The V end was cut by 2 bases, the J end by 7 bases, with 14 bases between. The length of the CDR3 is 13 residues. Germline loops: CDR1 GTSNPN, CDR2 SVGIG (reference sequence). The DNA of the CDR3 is TGTGCCTGGAGTAGGATTCCACAGGGTGAAGCTTTCTTT. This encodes CAWSRIPQGEAFF.